The 20 T cell receptor beta chains below were found in one sample sequenced in a study of control samples from healthy donors and cancer patients. Here immunoSEQ multiplex PCR was the method, and the copy in TCRdb shows in-frame clones only, minus some. The sample lists tens of thousands of clones, 75% to 90% occurring once. Sample: PBMCs. The origin of the receptors is a woman aged 45-60 years with lung cancer.

The chain uses TRBV11-2 and TRBJ1-2; D not resolved. The CDR3 covers 15 residues. The germline V and J ends were trimmed by 1 base and 1 base, with 10 bases remaining between them. Germline V gene data show CDR1 as SGHAT and CDR2 as FQNNGV. CDR3: CASSLGYEFNYGYTF. The DNA of the CDR3 is TGTGCCAGCAGCTTAGGTTACGAATTTAACTATGGCTACACCTTC.

This clone has only one observation. The rearrangement uses TRBV11-2 and TRBJ1-1; D not certain. CDR1 SGHAT and CDR2 FQNNGV come from the germline V gene. V dropped 5 bases and J dropped 6 bases, with 10 bases sitting between them. This CDR3 region has 12 residues. The CDR3 protein is CASSRDNSEAFF. For the CDR3, the DNA is TGTGCCAGCAGCCGCGACAACTCTGAAGCTTTCTTT.

This sequence joins TRBV6-5 and TRBJ1-2; maybe TRBD1 (6 bases). The V end lost 2 bases, the J end lost 2 bases, and 6 bases lay between the germline ends. The CDR3 runs to 13 residues. Germline V CDR1 and CDR2: MNHEY, SVGAGI. Here the CDR3 reads CASSYDRNYGYTF. In nucleotides, the CDR3 is TGTGCCAGCAGTTACGACAGGAACTATGGCTACACCTTC.

A few counts support this clone. V and J are TRBV5-1 and TRBJ2-7; D remains ambiguous. The germline V and J ends were trimmed by 0 bases and 1 base, with 8 bases remaining between them. CDR3 size: 14 residues. Germline V lookup: CDR1 SGHRS, CDR2 YFSETQ. The CDR3 nucleotides are TGCGCCAGCAGCTTGGATGTTTTATCCTACGAGCAGTACTTC. This gives the protein CASSLDVLSYEQYF.

The rearrangement links TRBV12-3 or TRBV12-4 to TRBJ1-3; D ambiguous. The CDR3 contains 12 residues. Trimming removed 6 bases at V and 2 bases at J, with 5 bases between. The CDR3 DNA reads TGTGCCAGCAGAGAGGCTGGAAACACCATATATTTT. This codes for CASREAGNTIYF.

The chain recombines TRBV3-1 (or the pseudogene TRBV3-2) with TRBJ1-2; 10 positions agree with TRBD1. CDR1 and CDR2 (germline): LGHDT, YNNKEL (reference sequence). This CDR3 spans 14 amino acids. The V and J ends lost 5 bases and 7 bases, in that order; junction bases with no gene match: 7. In DNA, the CDR3 is TGTGCCAGCAGCAGCGGGACAGGGGTGAGTGGCTACACCTTC. Its protein is CASSSGTGVSGYTF.

The V call is TRBV28, the J call TRBJ1-1; D unclear. The CDR3 consists of 13 residues. Trimming pared 9 bases from V and 0 bases from J, leaving 11 bases between. Germline lookup yields CDR1 MDHEN and CDR2 SYDVKM. The CDR3 DNA is TGTGCCAGTTTATTGGCCATGAACACTGAAGCTTTCTTT. Its protein product is CASLLAMNTEAFF. Complete variable domain (other parts from reference TRBV28 and TRBJ1-1): DVKVTQSSRYLVKRTGEKVFLECVQDMDHENMFWYRQDPGLGLRLIYFSYDVKMKEKGDIPEGYSVSREKKERFSLILESASTNQTSMYLCASLLAMNTEAFFGQGTRLTVV.

The rearrangement links TRBV6-2 or TRBV6-3 to TRBJ1-5; tentative D call: TRBD1 (5 bases). Deletions cut 2 bases from V and 0 bases from J, with 8 bases between. CDR1 and CDR2 from the germline V gene are MNHEY and SVGEGT. The CDR3 length is 15 residues. CDR3 nucleotides: TGTGCCAGCAGTTACCTGACAGATAGCAATCAGCCCCAGCATTTT. It translates to CASSYLTDSNQPQHF.

This clone was detected once. The chain employs TRBV5-1 and TRBJ1-1; D is perhaps TRBD1 (5 bases). Germline V CDR1 and CDR2: SGHRS, YFSETQ. V shed 4 bases and J shed 1 base, with 14 bases lying between them. The CDR3 has 15 residues. CDR3 in amino acids: CASSPGRAENTEAFF. The CDR3 DNA reads as TGCGCCAGCAGCCCGGGCAGGGCGGAGAACACTGAAGCTTTCTTT. Based on the CDR3 plus reference TRBV5-1 and TRBJ1-1, the full variable domain is KAGVTQTPRYLIKTRGQQVTLSCSPISGHRSVSWYQQTPGQGLQFLFEYFSETQRNKGNFPGRFSGRQFSNSRSEMNVSTLELGDSALYLCASSPGRAENTEAFFGQGTRLTVV.

A note on this clone: This same CDR3 is encoded by further DNA sequences in the sample. The chain is built from TRBV18 and TRBJ1-4; TRBD1 matches at 8 bases. J was trimmed by 5 bases and V by 9 bases; bases with no gene match: 8. CDR3 size: 14 residues. Germline loops: CDR1 KGHSH, CDR2 LQKENI. The CDR3 reads CASSLDRGNEKLFF. The CDR3 DNA sequence: TGTGCCAGTTCCCTCGACAGGGGAAATGAAAAACTGTTTTTT.

V is TRBV19 and J is TRBJ2-4, with TRBD2 as a possible D gene (5 bases). The CDR3 spans 14 residues. Germline values: CDR1 LNHDA, CDR2 SQIVND (reference sequence). Trimming took off 7 bases at V and 2 bases at J, with 12 bases between the two ends. The CDR3 bases are TGTGCCAGTACTGCTGAGGGATCCAAAAACATTCAGTACTTC. This gives the protein CASTAEGSKNIQYF. Drawing the rest from reference TRBV19 and TRBJ2-4, the complete variable domain is DGGITQSPKYLFRKEGQNVTLSCEQNLNHDAMYWYRQDPGQGLRLIYYSQIVNDFQKGDIAEGYSVSREKKESFPLTVTSAQKNPTAFYLCASTAEGSKNIQYFGAGTRLSVL.

V usage is TRBV6-2 or TRBV6-3 and J usage is TRBJ2-7; possibly TRBD1 for D (6 bases). CDR1 is MNHEY and CDR2 is SVGEGT in the germline V gene. The CDR3 has 12 residues. Trimming left V 6 bases short and J 6 bases short, with 12 bases between. Here the CDR3 reads CASSYTGTEQYF. The CDR3 DNA sequence: TGTGCCAGCAGCTATACAGGGACCGAGCAGTACTTC.

V and J are TRBV6-5 and TRBJ1-1; tentative D call: TRBD1 (6 bases). V was shortened by 5 bases and J by 0 bases, with 10 bases between the two germline ends. CDR1 is MNHEY, CDR2 SVGAGI, per germline. There are 14 residues in the CDR3. The CDR3 DNA reads as TGTGCCAGCAGTACCTGGACAGTGAACACTGAAGCTTTCTTT. It encodes CASSTWTVNTEAFF.

J is TRBJ1-2 and V is TRBV27; unclear D gene. The CDR3 runs 13 residues. Trimming took 2 bases from V and 7 from J, leaving 11 bases between them. In germline, CDR1 is MNHEY, CDR2 SMNVEV (reference sequence). CDR3 in amino acids: CASSLKGIGGYTF. As DNA, the CDR3 is TGTGCCAGCAGTTTAAAGGGTATCGGTGGCTACACCTTC.

The chain combines TRBV24-1 with TRBJ2-2; D possibly corresponds to TRBD2 (6 bases). Germline CDR1 reads KGHDR; CDR2 reads SFDVKD. The V gene lost 0 bases and the J gene lost 5 bases, with 15 bases spanning the gap. CDR3 size: 17 residues. The DNA of the CDR3 is TGTGCCACCAGTGATTTGTTGGCGGGGAGTGGAACCGGGGAGCTGTTTTTT. Translated, it gives CATSDLLAGSGTGELFF.

The V and J genes are TRBV19 and TRBJ2-3; D gene unclear. V lost 7 bases and J lost 1, with 15 bases in between. The CDR3 contains 15 residues. From germline, CDR1 is LNHDA and CDR2 SQIVND (reference sequence). CDR3 nucleotides: TGTGCCAGTAACCCCCCCTTCGGAGGCACAGATACGCAGTATTTT. Protein product: CASNPPFGGTDTQYF.

This sequence joins TRBV4-3 and TRBJ1-1; 8 bases align to TRBD1. Germline V CDR1 and CDR2: LGHNA, YSLEER. The CDR3 is made up of 14 amino acids. V lost 0 bases and J lost 8; bases outside the gene matches: 5. CDR3 in amino acids: CASSQDLRTGEAFF. In DNA form, the CDR3 reads TGCGCCAGCAGCCAAGATCTCCGGACAGGGGAAGCTTTCTTT.

V gene TRBV29-1 combines with J gene TRBJ1-2; the D is unclear. There are 11 residues in the CDR3. Trimming took 1 base from V and 1 from J, leaving 1 base between them. Germline lookup yields CDR1 SQVTM and CDR2 ANQGSEA. The CDR3 region has the DNA TGCAGCGTTGAAGTTAACTATGGCTACACCTTC. This codes for CSVEVNYGYTF.

The gene calls are TRBV27 and TRBJ1-6, with a possible D match to TRBD1 (5 bases). V lost 5 bases and J 0 bases, leaving 8 bases between the germline ends. The CDR3 consists of 15 residues. The germline CDR1 and CDR2 sequences are MNHEY and SMNVEV (reference sequence). The CDR3 DNA is TGTGCCAGCAGTAGACAGAGCTCCTATAATTCACCCCTCCACTTT. Amino acid sequence: CASSRQSSYNSPLHF.

The chain joins TRBV3-1 (or the pseudogene TRBV3-2) to TRBJ1-2; tentative D call: TRBD1 (5 bases). In germline, CDR1 is LGHDT, CDR2 YNNKEL (reference sequence). The CDR3 spans 15 residues. Between the trimmed V and J ends, which lost 1 base and 2 bases, there was a span of 11 bases. The CDR3 loop is CASSQGGVGNYGYTF. CDR3 nucleotides: TGTGCCAGCAGCCAAGGGGGGGTCGGAAACTATGGCTACACCTTC.